This record looks at one T cell receptor (beta chain) sequence and its context. Sequencing was performed with immunoSEQ multiplex PCR; in TCRdb, only in-frame clones are kept and a portion is missing. This table holds some 64,000 clones, roughly nine tenths found once. Blood got drawn at baseline, again on cycle 4 day 1, and then on cycle 7 day 1. Losses at the gene ends were 5 bases for V and 5 bases for J; bases not matched to a gene: 10. Germline assignment: CDR1 SGHNT and CDR2 YYREEE (reference sequence). CDR3 length: 15 amino acids. The data derive from a study of OX40 agonist ivuxolimab in advanced cancers. Study summary: One patient with hepatocellular carcinoma and two with cutaneous melanoma, three in all, had partial responses.

Sequencing used CD4+ or CD8+ T cells sorted from blood, obtained in a trial of the OX40 agonist ivuxolimab. The clonotype originates from an adult with an advanced solid tumor such as melanoma, head and neck, liver or kidney cancer. The gene calls are TRBV5-4 and TRBJ1-1; 9 nucleotides match TRBD1. CDR3 loop: CASRRGQGTETEAFF. The CDR3 coding sequence is TGTGCCAGCAGGCGTGGACAGGGGACGGAGACTGAAGCTTTCTTT.